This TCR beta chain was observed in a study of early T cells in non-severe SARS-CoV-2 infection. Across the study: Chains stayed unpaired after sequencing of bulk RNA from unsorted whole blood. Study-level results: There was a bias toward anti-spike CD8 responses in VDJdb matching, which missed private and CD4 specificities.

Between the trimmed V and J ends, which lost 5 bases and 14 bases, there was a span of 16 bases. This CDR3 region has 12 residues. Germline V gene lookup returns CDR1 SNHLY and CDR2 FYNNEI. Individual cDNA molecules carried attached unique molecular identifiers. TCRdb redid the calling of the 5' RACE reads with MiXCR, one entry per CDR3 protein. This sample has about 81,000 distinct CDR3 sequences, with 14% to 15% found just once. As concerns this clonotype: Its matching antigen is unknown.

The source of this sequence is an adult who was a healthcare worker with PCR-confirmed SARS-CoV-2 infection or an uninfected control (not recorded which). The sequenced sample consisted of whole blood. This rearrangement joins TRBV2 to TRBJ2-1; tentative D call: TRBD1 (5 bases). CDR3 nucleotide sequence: TGTGCCAGCAGTTACCAGACAGAGGTGGAGTTCTTC. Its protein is CASSYQTEVEFF.